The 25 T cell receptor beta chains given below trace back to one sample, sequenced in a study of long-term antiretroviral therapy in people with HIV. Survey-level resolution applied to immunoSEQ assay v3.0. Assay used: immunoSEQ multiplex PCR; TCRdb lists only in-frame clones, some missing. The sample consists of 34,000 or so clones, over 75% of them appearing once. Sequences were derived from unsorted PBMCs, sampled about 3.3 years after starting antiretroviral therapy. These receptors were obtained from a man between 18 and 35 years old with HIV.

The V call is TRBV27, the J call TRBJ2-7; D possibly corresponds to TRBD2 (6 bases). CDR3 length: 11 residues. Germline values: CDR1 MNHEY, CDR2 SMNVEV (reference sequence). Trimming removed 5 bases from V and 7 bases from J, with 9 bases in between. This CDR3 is CASSKSGEQYF. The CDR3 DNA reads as TGTGCCAGCAGTAAAAGCGGGGAGCAGTACTTC.

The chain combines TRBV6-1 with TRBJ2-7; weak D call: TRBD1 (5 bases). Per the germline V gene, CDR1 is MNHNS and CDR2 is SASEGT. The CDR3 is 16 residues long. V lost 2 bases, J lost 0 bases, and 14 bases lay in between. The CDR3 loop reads CASSELQGQNSYEQYF. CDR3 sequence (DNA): TGTGCCAGCAGTGAACTGCAGGGCCAAAACTCCTACGAGCAGTACTTC.

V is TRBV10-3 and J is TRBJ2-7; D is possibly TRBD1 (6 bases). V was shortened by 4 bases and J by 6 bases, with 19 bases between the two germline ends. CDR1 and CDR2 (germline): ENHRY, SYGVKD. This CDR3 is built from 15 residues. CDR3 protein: CAISGGQGTASEQYF. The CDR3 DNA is TGTGCCATCAGTGGAGGGCAGGGGACGGCTAGCGAGCAGTACTTC.

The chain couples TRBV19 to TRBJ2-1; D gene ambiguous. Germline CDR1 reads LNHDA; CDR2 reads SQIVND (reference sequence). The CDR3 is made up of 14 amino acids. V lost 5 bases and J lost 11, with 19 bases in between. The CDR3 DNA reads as TGTGCCAGTAGTGGCGACACCACTCACAGTCAGCAGTTCTTC. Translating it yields CASSGDTTHSQQFF. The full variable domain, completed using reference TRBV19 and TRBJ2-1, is DGGITQSPKYLFRKEGQNVTLSCEQNLNHDAMYWYRQDPGQGLRLIYYSQIVNDFQKGDIAEGYSVSREKKESFPLTVTSAQKNPTAFYLCASSGDTTHSQQFFGPGTRLTVL.

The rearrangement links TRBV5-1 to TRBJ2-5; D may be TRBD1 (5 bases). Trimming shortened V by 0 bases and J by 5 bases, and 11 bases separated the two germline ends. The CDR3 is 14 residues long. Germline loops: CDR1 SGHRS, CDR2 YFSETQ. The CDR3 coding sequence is TGCGCCAGCAGCTTGGACAGGTTCGGGGAGACCCAGTACTTC. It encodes CASSLDRFGETQYF.

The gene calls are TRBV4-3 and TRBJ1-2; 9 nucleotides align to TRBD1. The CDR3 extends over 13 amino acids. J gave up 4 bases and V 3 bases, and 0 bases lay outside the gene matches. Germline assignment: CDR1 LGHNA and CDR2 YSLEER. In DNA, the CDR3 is TGCGCCAGCAGCCAGGACAGGGGCTATGGCTACACCTTC. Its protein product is CASSQDRGYGYTF.

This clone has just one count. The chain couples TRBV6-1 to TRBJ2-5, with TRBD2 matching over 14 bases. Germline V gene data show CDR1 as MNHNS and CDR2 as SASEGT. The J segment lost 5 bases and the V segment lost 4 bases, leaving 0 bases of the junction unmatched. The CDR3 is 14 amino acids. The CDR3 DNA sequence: TGTGCCAGCAGTGGGACTAGCGGGGGGGAGACCCAGTACTTC. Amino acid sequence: CASSGTSGGETQYF.

This chain's CDR3 is CASSLRLDTYEQYF. The CDR3 region has the DNA TGCGCCAGCAGCTTGAGGCTCGATACCTACGAGCAGTACTTC. This rearrangement joins TRBV5-1 to TRBJ2-7; D is ambiguous. The germline V gene encodes CDR1 SGHRS and CDR2 YFSETQ. The V end lost 1 base, the J end lost 2 bases, and 10 bases lay between the germline ends. This CDR3 region has 14 residues.

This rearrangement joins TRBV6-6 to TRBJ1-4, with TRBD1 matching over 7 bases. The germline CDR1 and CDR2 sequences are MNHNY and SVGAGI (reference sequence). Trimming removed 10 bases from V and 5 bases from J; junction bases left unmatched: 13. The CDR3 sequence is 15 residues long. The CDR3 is CATHQLQGPNEKLFF. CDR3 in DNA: TGTGCCACTCACCAATTACAGGGGCCGAATGAAAAACTGTTTTTT.

CDR3 amino acids: CASSSLKYYNEQFF. The CDR3 region has the DNA TGTGCCAGCAGTTCGTTAAAGTACTACAATGAGCAGTTCTTC. The V gene is TRBV27, the J gene TRBJ2-1, with D uncertain. The CDR3 has 14 residues. V lost 4 bases and J 3 bases, leaving 10 bases between the germline ends. Germline V lookup: CDR1 MNHEY, CDR2 SMNVEV (reference sequence).

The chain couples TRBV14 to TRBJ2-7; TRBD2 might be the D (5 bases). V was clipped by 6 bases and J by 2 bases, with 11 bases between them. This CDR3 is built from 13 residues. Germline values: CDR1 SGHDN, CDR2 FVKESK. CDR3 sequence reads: CASRIDGTYEQYF. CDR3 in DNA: TGTGCCAGCAGGATCGACGGGACCTACGAGCAGTACTTC.

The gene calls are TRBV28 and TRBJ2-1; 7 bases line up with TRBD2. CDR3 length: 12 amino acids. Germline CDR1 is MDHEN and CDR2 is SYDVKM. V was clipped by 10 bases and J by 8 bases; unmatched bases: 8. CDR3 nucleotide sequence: TGTGCCACAAGGGAGGGCGGGCATGAGCAGTTCTTC. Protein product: CATREGGHEQFF.

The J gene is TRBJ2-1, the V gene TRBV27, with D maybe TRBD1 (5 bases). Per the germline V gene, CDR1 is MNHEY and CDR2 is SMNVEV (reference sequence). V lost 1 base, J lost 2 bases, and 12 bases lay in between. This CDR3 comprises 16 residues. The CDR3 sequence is CASSLYRMGTYNEQFF. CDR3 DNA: TGTGCCAGCAGTTTATACAGGATGGGGACCTACAATGAGCAGTTCTTC.

The CDR3: CSGKRGPTYNEQFF. DNA of the CDR3: TGCAGCGGTAAGAGGGGGCCCACCTACAATGAGCAGTTCTTC. This sequence joins TRBV29-1 and TRBJ2-1; 7 bases align to TRBD1. CDR1 SQVTM and CDR2 ANQGSEA come from the germline V gene. The ends lost 7 bases at V and 2 bases at J; junction bases unmatched: 8. The CDR3 sequence is 14 residues long.

The CDR3 loop is CASRRLNYGYTF. The CDR3 DNA follows: TGTGCCAGCAGGAGGCTTAACTATGGCTACACCTTC. This chain connects TRBV6-1 to TRBJ1-2, with D hard to call. CDR1 is MNHNS, CDR2 SASEGT, per germline. V shed 6 bases and J shed 1 base, with 6 bases lying between them. The CDR3 totals 12 residues.

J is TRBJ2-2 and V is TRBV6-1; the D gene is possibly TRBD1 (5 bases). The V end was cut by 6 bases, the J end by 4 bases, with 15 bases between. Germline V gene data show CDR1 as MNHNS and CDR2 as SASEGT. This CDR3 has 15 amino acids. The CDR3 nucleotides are TGTGCCAGCAGGCCCCAGGGTCCGAGCACCGGGGAGCTGTTTTTT. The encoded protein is CASRPQGPSTGELFF.

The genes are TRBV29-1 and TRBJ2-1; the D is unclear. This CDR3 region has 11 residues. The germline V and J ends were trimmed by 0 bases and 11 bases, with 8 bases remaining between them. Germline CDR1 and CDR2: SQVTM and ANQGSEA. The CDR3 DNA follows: TGCAGCGTTGAAGAGCAAAGTAAGCAGTTCTTC. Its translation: CSVEEQSKQFF.

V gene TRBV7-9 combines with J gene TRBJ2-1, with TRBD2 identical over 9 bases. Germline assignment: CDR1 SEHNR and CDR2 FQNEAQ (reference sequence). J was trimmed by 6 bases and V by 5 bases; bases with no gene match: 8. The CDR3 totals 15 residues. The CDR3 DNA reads TGTGCCAGCAGCCCTTCGGCTAGCGGGATCAATGAGCAGTTCTTC. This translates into CASSPSASGINEQFF.

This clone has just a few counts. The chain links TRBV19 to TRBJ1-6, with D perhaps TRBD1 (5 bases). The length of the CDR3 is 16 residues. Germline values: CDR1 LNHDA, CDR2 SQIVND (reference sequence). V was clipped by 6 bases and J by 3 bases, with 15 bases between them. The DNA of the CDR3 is TGTGCCAGTAGGAGAGGGGCGGTCTACTATAATTCACCCCTCCACTTT. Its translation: CASRRGAVYYNSPLHF.

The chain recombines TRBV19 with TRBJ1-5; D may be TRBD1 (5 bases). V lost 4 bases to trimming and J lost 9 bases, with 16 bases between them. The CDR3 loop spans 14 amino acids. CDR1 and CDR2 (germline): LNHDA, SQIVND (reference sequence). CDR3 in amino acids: CASSSRDSSRPQHF. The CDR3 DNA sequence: TGTGCCAGTAGTAGCCGGGACTCCTCACGGCCCCAGCATTTT.

CDR3: CASSVALLADTGELFF. The DNA for the CDR3 is TGTGCCAGCAGCGTAGCATTACTAGCGGACACCGGGGAGCTGTTTTTT. The rearrangement links TRBV9 to TRBJ2-2; 8 bases map to TRBD2. The CDR3 is 16 amino acids. V gave up 0 bases and J gave up 3 bases; unmatched junction bases: 4. Germline CDR1 is SGDLS and CDR2 is YYNGEE.

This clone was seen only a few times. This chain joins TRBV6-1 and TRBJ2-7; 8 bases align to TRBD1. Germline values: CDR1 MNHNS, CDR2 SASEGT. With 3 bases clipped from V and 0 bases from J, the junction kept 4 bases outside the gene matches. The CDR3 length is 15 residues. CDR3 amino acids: CASSEDRDLSYEQYF. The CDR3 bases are TGTGCCAGCAGTGAGGACAGGGACCTCTCCTACGAGCAGTACTTC.

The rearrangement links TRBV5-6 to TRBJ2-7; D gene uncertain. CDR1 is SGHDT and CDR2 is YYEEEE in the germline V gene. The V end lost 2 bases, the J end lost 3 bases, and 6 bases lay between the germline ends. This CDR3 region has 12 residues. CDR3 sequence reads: CASSFTDYEQYF. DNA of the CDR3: TGTGCCAGCAGCTTTACAGACTACGAGCAGTACTTC.

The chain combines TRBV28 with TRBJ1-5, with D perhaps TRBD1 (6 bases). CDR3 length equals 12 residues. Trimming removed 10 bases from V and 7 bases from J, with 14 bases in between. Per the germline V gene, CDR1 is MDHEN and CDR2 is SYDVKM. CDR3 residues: CANGQSRQPQHF. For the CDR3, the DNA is TGTGCCAACGGACAGAGCAGGCAGCCCCAGCATTTT.

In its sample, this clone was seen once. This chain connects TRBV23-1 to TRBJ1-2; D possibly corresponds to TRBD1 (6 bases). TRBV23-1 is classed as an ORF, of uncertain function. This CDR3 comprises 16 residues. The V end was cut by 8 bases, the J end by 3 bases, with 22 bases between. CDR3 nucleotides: TGCGCCAGCCCCCTCCTGGGGGGCGCCGGGGACTATGGCTACACCTTC. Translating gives CASPLLGGAGDYGYTF.